The T cell receptor (beta chain) described here comes from a study of blood T cell repertoires in COVID-19. The wider study: The United States, Italy and Spain supplied acute and convalescent COVID-19 samples. T cells, B-cell-depleted T cells, or PBMCs supplied cDNA or gDNA.

Deletions cut 5 bases from V and 4 bases from J, with 14 bases between. CDR1 is SGHNT, CDR2 YENEEA, per germline. This CDR3 comprises 14 residues. Original data processing: Using reference gene primer amplification, nucleated cell counts were estimated. The method was immunoSEQ multiplex PCR; TCRdb's version includes in-frame clones alone and lacks a portion of them. The DNA gave D and trimming, while V, J and clone size come from that table. The sample lists some 140,000 clones; about 85% were seen once. Only one count was recorded for this clone. The sequenced sample consisted of peripheral blood. The receptor was derived from a man aged 60-69 years with COVID-19, enrolled during active disease. This chain links TRBV11-3 with TRBJ2-5; a possible D gene is TRBD2 (6 bases). The CDR3: CASSVGVRGETQYF. DNA for the CDR3: TGTGCCAGCAGCGTGGGAGTGCGGGGAGAGACCCAGTACTTC.